Below, 17 T cell receptor beta chains from the same sample are listed, as sequenced in a study of blood T cells in healthy people across ages (dated by TCRdb to 2014 to 2015). The method behind the library was 5' RACE. The instrument given in TCRdb is Illumina HiSeq 2500. A second PCR of about 6 to 12 cycles was run with a J-beta primer mix and a sample-barcoded 5' primer. TCRdb's own reprocessing of the public reads used fastp at Q25 and MiXCR and kept productive beta chains. Every distinct CDR3 protein forms one entry, paired with its most common genes and DNA. The table for this sample lists 1.5 million to 2 million distinct CDR3 sequences; 49% of them were counted only once. The ten biggest clones cover approximately 2% of the sample. Sequencing was done on a sample of blood. The receptor set was obtained from a woman aged 35 to 49 in good health.

This clonotype was counted only a few times. V and J are TRBV20-1 and TRBJ2-7, with 7 bases that match TRBD2. The junction had 11 bases not matched to a gene; V was cut back by 4 bases and J by 2 bases. The CDR3 has 15 residues. Germline CDR1 is DFQATT and CDR2 is SNEGSKA (reference sequence). The CDR3 loop is CSAIGGGQWAYEQYF. The CDR3 DNA follows: TGCAGTGCTATTGGGGGGGGTCAGTGGGCCTACGAGCAGTACTTC.

Notes on this clonotype: One end of the junction fails to match germline, which may point to a read error. The rearrangement uses TRBV15 and TRBJ2-7; a weak D match, TRBD2 (6 bases). The length of the CDR3 is 15 residues. Per the germline V gene, CDR1 is LNHNV and CDR2 is YYDKDF (reference sequence). CDR3: CAASRDPGRSYEQYF. In nucleotides, the CDR3 is TGTGCCGCCAGCAGAGATCCAGGGAGGTCCTACGAGCAGTACTTC.

This sequence joins TRBV6-2 or TRBV6-3 and TRBJ2-3, with TRBD2 matching 8 bases. This CDR3 is 18 amino acids long. Germline assignment: CDR1 MNHEY and CDR2 SVGEGT. J gave up 0 bases and V 5 bases, and 13 bases lay outside the gene matches. CDR3 nucleotide sequence: TGTGCCAGCAGTCTTTTCAGCGGGGGTTACTCAAGCACAGATACGCAGTATTTT. Its protein is CASSLFSGGYSSTDTQYF.

V usage is TRBV3-1 and J usage is TRBJ2-1; TRBD1 matches 8 bases. V was clipped by 2 bases and J by 6 bases; unmatched bases: 9. Germline CDR1 and CDR2: LGHDT and YNNKEL (reference sequence). The CDR3 covers 16 residues. CDR3 sequence reads: CASSQRQGIIPNEQFF. The CDR3 region has the DNA TGTGCCAGCAGCCAACGACAGGGGATTATTCCCAATGAGCAGTTCTTC.

V usage is TRBV20-1 and J usage is TRBJ2-5; a possible D gene is TRBD2 (6 bases). Germline CDR1 and CDR2: DFQATT and SNEGSKA (reference sequence). V was shortened by 7 bases and J by 5 bases, with 14 bases between the two germline ends. This CDR3 has 12 residues. The CDR3 protein is CSDRPGVETQYF. CDR3 bases: TGCAGTGATCGACCGGGAGTGGAGACCCAGTACTTC.

This chain connects TRBV20-1 to TRBJ2-7; D is possibly TRBD1 (5 bases). The CDR3 is 13 residues long. With 1 base removed from V and 5 bases from J, the gap between germline ends came to 12 bases. CDR1 is DFQATT, CDR2 SNEGSKA, per germline (reference sequence). CDR3 nucleotide sequence: TGCAGTGCTAGAGGTGCAGGGTCCCACGAGCAGTACTTC. It codes for CSARGAGSHEQYF.

V usage is TRBV4-1 and J usage is TRBJ1-2, with D possibly matching TRBD1 (5 bases). V lost 3 bases to trimming and J lost 5 bases, with 16 bases between them. CDR1 is MGHRA and CDR2 is YSYEKL in the germline V gene. The CDR3 has 15 residues. CDR3 residues: CASSQPTGTAYGYTF. For the CDR3, the DNA is TGCGCCAGCAGCCAGCCAACCGGGACGGCGTATGGCTACACCTTC.

V usage is TRBV20-1 and J usage is TRBJ2-4, with TRBD1 matching 7 bases. The CDR3 sequence is 13 residues long. V shed 5 bases and J 6 bases; nucleotides not matched to a gene: 7. Germline V gene sequence: CDR1 DFQATT, CDR2 SNEGSKA (reference sequence). CDR3 DNA sequence: TGCAGTGCTGGCCCGGGACAGTTAAACATTCAGTACTTC. As protein: CSAGPGQLNIQYF.

The chain carries TRBV7-2 and TRBJ2-1, with a tentative D call TRBD2 (7 bases). Trimming shortened V by 0 bases and J by 6 bases, and 15 bases separated the two germline ends. Germline assignment: CDR1 SGHTA and CDR2 FQGNSA. The CDR3 length is 16 residues. The DNA of the CDR3 is TGTGCCAGCAGCTTAGCGTGGGGGGGCGATCGCAATGAGCAGTTCTTC. Encoded protein: CASSLAWGGDRNEQFF.

This clonotype was found a few times. The chain joins TRBV7-2 to TRBJ2-7, with 11 positions matching TRBD1. V lost 5 bases and J lost 6; bases outside the gene matches: 15. This CDR3 is built from 17 residues. Germline V CDR1 and CDR2: SGHTA, FQGNSA. As DNA, the CDR3 is TGTGCCAGCAGCACTAGGCCTATTGGGACAGGGGGTTTCGAGCAGTACTTC. The encoded protein is CASSTRPIGTGGFEQYF.

The chain carries TRBV20-1 and TRBJ2-3, with 10 nucleotides matching TRBD2. There are 15 residues in the CDR3. Unmatched junction bases numbered 8, after V lost 5 bases and J lost 3 bases. Germline values: CDR1 DFQATT, CDR2 SNEGSKA (reference sequence). The CDR3, as DNA: TGCAGTGCTCAAGTGGGTAGCGGGGGGACAGATACGCAGTATTTT. It yields the protein CSAQVGSGGTDTQYF.

This chain uses TRBV7-8 with TRBJ2-5; 15 positions match TRBD2. The junction had 7 bases not matched to a gene; V was cut back by 5 bases and J by 0 bases. Germline CDR1 and CDR2: SGHVS and FQNEAQ. The CDR3 contains 18 residues. CDR3 region: CASSRGTSGGPHQETQYF. The CDR3 DNA sequence: TGTGCCAGCAGCAGGGGGACTAGCGGGGGGCCACACCAAGAGACCCAGTACTTC.

In nucleotides, the CDR3 is TGTGCCAGCAGGGCGGACCGGGCCAACACAGATACGCAGTATTTT. It specifies CASRADRANTDTQYF. J is TRBJ2-3 and V is TRBV2, with D unresolved. CDR3 size: 15 residues. Germline CDR1 is SNHLY and CDR2 is FYNNEI. Trimming stripped 6 bases from V and 2 bases from J, with 15 bases between.

This clonotype was picked up a small number of times. The CDR3 loop reads CASSFGGRWDIQYF. The CDR3 DNA reads as TGTGCCAGCAGTTTCGGGGGGCGCTGGGACATTCAGTACTTC. V usage is TRBV28 and J usage is TRBJ2-7; weak D call: TRBD2 (7 bases). The end of the DNA aligns better with TRBJ2-4, so the J call may be wrong. CDR1 MDHEN and CDR2 SYDVKM come from the germline V gene. The CDR3 spans 14 residues.

The chain links TRBV7-2 to TRBJ2-1, with TRBD1 identical over 7 bases. CDR1 is SGHTA, CDR2 FQGNSA, per germline. This CDR3 has 17 residues. J gave up 0 bases and V 4 bases, and 9 bases lay outside the gene matches. CDR3 DNA sequence: TGTGCCAGCAGCTCCCGACCGGGACAGAGCTCCTACAATGAGCAGTTCTTC. This gives the protein CASSSRPGQSSYNEQFF.

This clonotype was recorded a few times. The chain is built from TRBV7-9 and TRBJ2-7; D call uncertain. The CDR3 covers 14 residues. Germline CDR1 reads SEHNR; CDR2 reads FQNEAQ (reference sequence). V was shortened by 1 base and J by 3 bases, with 10 bases between the two germline ends. CDR3 loop: CASSLEAHRYEQYF. CDR3 sequence (DNA): TGTGCCAGCAGCTTAGAGGCACACCGCTACGAGCAGTACTTC.

This clonotype showed up just a few times. The chain recombines TRBV6-1 with TRBJ2-7; 7 bases fit TRBD1. CDR3 size: 15 residues. Unmatched junction bases numbered 13, after V lost 6 bases and J lost 5 bases. From germline, CDR1 is MNHNS and CDR2 SASEGT. CDR3 amino acids: CASRISRGLWDEQYF. The CDR3, as DNA: TGTGCCAGCAGAATCAGTAGGGGGCTTTGGGACGAGCAGTACTTC.